These 5 T cell receptor beta chains share one sample of origin, sequenced in a study of control samples from healthy donors and cancer patients. Produced via immunoSEQ multiplex PCR; TCRdb's table is partial and in-frame only. The table shows some 140,000 clones, with roughly 92% occurring only once. Sequencing input: blood. These receptors originate from a young man in good health.

This clone was found once. J is TRBJ2-7 and V is TRBV27; 9 bases align to TRBD1. The CDR3 has 14 amino acids. CDR1 and CDR2 (germline): MNHEY, SMNVEV (reference sequence). J lost 4 bases, V lost 5 bases, and 6 bases had no gene match. The CDR3 nucleotides read TGTGCCAGCAGTGCGGGACAGGGTCGGTACGAGCAGTACTTC. It specifies CASSAGQGRYEQYF.

V usage is TRBV30 and J usage is TRBJ2-7, with D tentatively TRBD2 (6 bases). V was clipped by 6 bases and J by 6 bases, with 18 bases between them. There are 13 residues in the CDR3. Looked up from germline, CDR1 is GTSNPN and CDR2 is SVGIG (reference sequence). The CDR3 region is CACYTGAAPEQYF. For the CDR3, the DNA is TGTGCCTGTTATACGGGAGCCGCCCCCGAGCAGTACTTC. The whole variable domain, filled in from reference TRBV30 and TRBJ2-7, reads SQTIHQWPATLVQPVGSPLSLECTVEGTSNPNLYWYRQAAGRGLQLLFYSVGIGQISSEVPQNLSASRPQDRQFILSSKKLLLSDSGFYLCACYTGAAPEQYFGPGTRLTVT.

J is TRBJ2-7 and V is TRBV19; 7 bases line up with TRBD2. Germline lookup yields CDR1 LNHDA and CDR2 SQIVND (reference sequence). The CDR3 spans 17 residues. The J segment lost 0 bases and the V segment lost 5 bases, leaving 13 bases of the junction unmatched. The CDR3 here is CASSGKASGLSSYEQYF. The CDR3 DNA reads as TGTGCCAGTAGTGGAAAGGCTAGCGGACTTAGCTCCTACGAGCAGTACTTC.

V usage is TRBV13 and J usage is TRBJ2-3; TRBD1 matches 7 bases. CDR1 is PRHDT, CDR2 FYEKMQ, per germline (reference sequence). V gave up 3 bases and J gave up 4 bases; unmatched junction bases: 7. The CDR3 runs to 15 residues. The CDR3 nucleotides are TGTGCCAGCAGCTTCCGGACAGGCGGAGCAGATACGCAGTATTTT. Translation gives CASSFRTGGADTQYF. The full variable domain, in which reference TRBV13 and TRBJ2-3 provide the parts outside the CDR3, is AAGVIQSPRHLIKEKRETATLKCYPIPRHDTVYWYQQGPGQDPQFLISFYEKMQSDKGSIPDRFSAQQFSDYHSELNMSSLELGDSALYFCASSFRTGGADTQYFGPGTRLTVL.

This chain joins TRBV30 and TRBJ2-7, with D maybe TRBD1 (5 bases). Germline assignment: CDR1 GTSNPN and CDR2 SVGIG (reference sequence). The ends were cut back, 4 bases at V and 3 bases at J, with 22 bases in the middle. The CDR3 totals 16 residues. The CDR3 here is CAWTFLTADSIYEQYF. The CDR3 DNA is TGTGCCTGGACCTTCCTGACAGCCGATTCAATCTACGAGCAGTACTTC.